This T cell receptor beta chain is from a study of cytotoxic CD8 clonotypes in ibrutinib-treated CLL. Findings of the study overall: Clonality showed a rise at ibrutinib response that reversed toward baseline at progression.

Profiled with immunoSEQ multiplex PCR; TCRdb holds only in-frame clones, not every one. The sample records tens of thousands of clones, 86% being singletons. Worth noting for this clone: What it recognizes is unknown.

V lost 4 bases to trimming and J lost 3 bases; unmatched junction nucleotides: 5. The CDR3 contains 14 residues. Per germline, CDR1 SGHKS and CDR2 YYEKEE (reference sequence). The chain has TRBV5-5 and TRBJ2-5, with 8 bases that match TRBD2. The clonotype was recovered from a human donor with chronic lymphocytic leukemia. This sample comprised PBMCs, obtained before ibrutinib treatment. The CDR3 region has the DNA TGTGCCAGCAGCCTTACCGGGAGGGAAGAGACCCAGTACTTC. As protein: CASSLTGREETQYF. The full variable domain, in which reference TRBV5-5 and TRBJ2-5 provide the parts outside the CDR3, is DAGVTQSPTHLIKTRGQQVTLRCSPISGHKSVSWYQQVLGQGPQFIFQYYEKEERGRGNFPDRFSARQFPNYSSELNVNALLLGDSALYLCASSLTGREETQYFGPGTRLLVL.